Included here is one T cell receptor (beta chain) sequence, with context. Germline CDR1 reads MDHEN; CDR2 reads SYDVKM. The CDR3 consists of 12 residues. V was trimmed by 1 base and J by 6 bases, leaving 3 bases between them. As for treatment: some 20 received Ad26.COV2.S at low or high dose, single or two shots; roughly 5 received placebo; per-sample allocation not given. Sampling was done on day 63 after the first vaccine or placebo injection. This entry is derived from a study of Ad26.COV2.S vaccination and SARS-CoV-2 variants. Study as a whole: Dosing was one shot or two shots 56 days apart.

Sequencing used immunoSEQ multiplex PCR; TCRdb keeps in-frame clones, though not all of them. Here the sample spans roughly 400,000 clones, 80% to 95% being singletons. The J gene is TRBJ2-2, the V gene TRBV28; no definite D call. This receptor was taken from a person aged 18 to 65 who received the Ad26.COV2.S COVID-19 vaccine or a placebo. The sample consisted of peripheral blood, taken in a trial of Ad26.COV2.S vaccine versus placebo. The CDR3 region has the DNA TGTGCCAGCAGTTTATCCCCCGGGGAGCTGTTTTTT. This encodes CASSLSPGELFF.